This T cell receptor (beta chain) is from a study of blood T cell repertoires in COVID-19. Study in general: COVID-19 samples, acute and convalescent, were from the United States, Italy and Spain.

Profiling relied on immunoSEQ multiplex PCR, and the TCRdb table lists in-frame clones only, not all of them. Of some 700,000 clones in the sample, 85% to 90% were seen once. The CDR3 contains 16 residues. After removal of 3 bases from V and 4 bases from J, the junction contained 8 bases not matched to a gene. Germline V gives CDR1 MNHEY, CDR2 SVGAGI. Sequenced sample: peripheral blood. The V and J genes are TRBV6-5 and TRBJ2-7, with 11 bases identical to TRBD1. This clonotype was sampled from a young woman with acute or convalescent COVID-19. The CDR3 reads CASSYSRTGGFYEQYF. CDR3 DNA: TGTGCCAGCAGTTATTCTCGGACAGGGGGCTTTTACGAGCAGTACTTC.